Following are 18 T cell receptor beta chains from one sample sequenced in a study of T cells after posttransplantation cyclophosphamide. Cyclophosphamide on days +3 and +4 followed busulfan-fludarabine conditioning and a marrow graft. Sequencing was performed with immunoSEQ multiplex PCR; in TCRdb, only in-frame clones are kept and a portion is missing. In the table there are approximately 39,000 clones, around 80% of which are singletons. The sequenced sample was CD4+ T cells sorted from blood, obtained just over 1,900 days after a stem cell transplant with posttransplant cyclophosphamide. These receptors all come from a female patient in her forties or fifties who received an allogeneic stem cell transplant from a related donor, was CMV-positive, and had no GVHD. The T cells may partly be graft donor cells.

This chain joins TRBV6-5 and TRBJ1-1; D remains unclear. Trimming removed 2 bases from V and 8 bases from J, with 12 bases in between. Germline CDR1 reads MNHEY; CDR2 reads SVGAGI. The CDR3 extends over 13 amino acids. This CDR3 reads CASSYREKREAFF. The CDR3 region has the DNA TGTGCCAGCAGTTACAGGGAGAAGAGAGAAGCTTTCTTT.

The V gene is TRBV7-9, the J gene TRBJ2-3; 8 nucleotides match TRBD1. V gave up 6 bases and J gave up 0 bases; unmatched junction bases: 5. The CDR3 extends over 15 amino acids. From germline, CDR1 is SEHNR and CDR2 FQNEAQ (reference sequence). The CDR3 spells CASRRTGGSTDTQYF. Written as DNA, the CDR3 is TGTGCCAGCAGGCGAACAGGGGGTAGCACAGATACGCAGTATTTT.

The chain uses TRBV19 and TRBJ2-7, with D hard to call. Trimming left V 10 bases short and J 6 bases short, with 19 bases between. Germline values: CDR1 LNHDA, CDR2 SQIVND (reference sequence). The CDR3 covers 13 residues. The CDR3 protein is CATEPVTGGEQYF. Here the CDR3 DNA reads TGTGCCACCGAACCGGTTACCGGCGGCGAGCAGTACTTC.

In this sample, this clone turned up a few times. J is TRBJ1-5 and V is TRBV19, with D hard to call. The CDR3 runs 14 residues. Germline CDR1 and CDR2: LNHDA and SQIVND (reference sequence). Trimming took 1 base from V and 6 from J, leaving 10 bases between them. CDR3 sequence (DNA): TGTGCCAGTAGTATAGGCGGAGGCGGTCAGCCCCAGCATTTT. This encodes CASSIGGGGQPQHF. Together with reference TRBV19 and TRBJ1-5, the CDR3 gives the full variable domain: DGGITQSPKYLFRKEGQNVTLSCEQNLNHDAMYWYRQDPGQGLRLIYYSQIVNDFQKGDIAEGYSVSREKKESFPLTVTSAQKNPTAFYLCASSIGGGGQPQHFGDGTRLSIL.

The chain has TRBV7-9 and TRBJ1-2; 9 positions match TRBD1. Germline V gives CDR1 SEHNR, CDR2 FQNEAQ (reference sequence). Unmatched junction bases numbered 5, after V lost 5 bases and J lost 4 bases. The CDR3 loop spans 14 amino acids. CDR3 loop: CASSPPGQGYGYTF. CDR3 coding DNA: TGTGCCAGCAGCCCTCCGGGACAGGGCTATGGCTACACCTTC.

The rearrangement joins TRBV7-9 to TRBJ1-2; possible D gene TRBD1, 6 bases. V was trimmed by 5 bases and J by 0 bases, leaving 13 bases between them. The CDR3 totals 15 residues. Germline CDR1 is SEHNR and CDR2 is FQNEAQ (reference sequence). The CDR3 loop reads CASSVRDTTNYGYTF. In DNA, the CDR3 is TGTGCCAGCAGCGTCCGGGACACCACTAACTATGGCTACACCTTC.

This clone has more than one count but fewer than ten. The CDR3, as DNA: TGTGCCAGCAGCTTGGGTAGGGGGCGGCATGGCTACACCTTC. This encodes CASSLGRGRHGYTF. The chain recombines TRBV5-4 with TRBJ1-2; 7 positions agree with TRBD1. V lost 0 bases, J lost 6 bases, and 5 bases stayed unmatched. The CDR3 has 14 amino acids. The germline V gene encodes CDR1 SGHNT and CDR2 YYREEE (reference sequence).

The genes are TRBV11-2 and TRBJ1-4, with 9 bases that match TRBD1. CDR3 size: 15 residues. CDR1 SGHAT and CDR2 FQNNGV come from the germline V gene. The ends lost 5 bases at V and 8 bases at J; junction bases unmatched: 9. The CDR3 nucleotides are TGTGCCAGCAGCCAGGACACGGGACAGGGAGAAAAACTGTTTTTT. Protein: CASSQDTGQGEKLFF. The full variable domain, rest sourced from reference TRBV11-2 and TRBJ1-4, is EAGVAQSPRYKIIEKRQSVAFWCNPISGHATLYWYQQILGQGPKLLIQFQNNGVVDDSQLPKDRFSAERLKGVDSTLKIQPAKLEDSAVYLCASSQDTGQGEKLFFGSGTQLSVL.

V usage is TRBV7-8 and J usage is TRBJ2-1, with 13 bases identical to TRBD2. The CDR3 consists of 17 residues. The trim removed 5 bases at V and 3 bases at J, leaving 7 bases unmatched. From germline, CDR1 is SGHVS and CDR2 FQNEAQ. CDR3 bases: TGTGCCAGCAGCCCAAGACTAGCGGGGGGCCTCTACAATGAGCAGTTCTTC. Translated, it gives CASSPRLAGGLYNEQFF.

V usage is TRBV5-8 and J usage is TRBJ1-6; no reliable D call. Trimming took off 2 bases at V and 8 bases at J, with 14 bases between the two ends. Germline CDR1 reads SGHTS; CDR2 reads YDEGEE. The CDR3 consists of 15 residues. DNA for the CDR3: TGTGCCAGCAGCTTCCGAGGTGGGTTAGATTCACCCCTCCACTTT. Its protein is CASSFRGGLDSPLHF.

The gene calls are TRBV5-4 and TRBJ1-2; 7 nucleotides line up with TRBD1. This CDR3 comprises 17 residues. The V gene's germline CDR1 is SGHNT and CDR2 YYREEE (reference sequence). Trimming removed 4 bases from V and 8 bases from J; junction bases left unmatched: 20. This CDR3 reads CASSPRQGGFAFEGYTF. The CDR3, as DNA: TGTGCCAGCAGCCCTCGACAGGGTGGGTTCGCCTTCGAGGGCTACACCTTC.

The V and J genes are TRBV25-1 and TRBJ2-7; possibly TRBD2 for D (6 bases). Germline lookup yields CDR1 MGHDK and CDR2 SYGVNS. Trimming cost V 4 bases and J 3 bases, with 19 bases left between them. The CDR3 is 16 amino acids. CDR3 sequence (DNA): TGTGCCAGCAGTGCCCGGTTCCGGGAGTTATGCTACGAGCAGTACTTC. This codes for CASSARFRELCYEQYF.

This chain connects TRBV11-3 to TRBJ1-3, with TRBD1 matching 7 bases. CDR1 is SGHNT, CDR2 YENEEA, per germline. V shed 5 bases, J shed 4 bases, and the junction held 5 bases outside the gene matches. This CDR3 has 14 amino acids. The CDR3 protein is CASSRTGEGNTIYF. The CDR3 DNA sequence: TGTGCCAGCAGCCGGACAGGTGAAGGAAACACCATATATTTT.

The rearrangement uses TRBV18 and TRBJ2-5, with 7 positions matching TRBD1. V gave up 3 bases and J gave up 5 bases; unmatched junction bases: 9. The CDR3 sequence is 15 residues long. Germline lookup yields CDR1 KGHSH and CDR2 LQKENI. The CDR3 DNA reads as TGTGCCAGCTCACCGCGACAGGGCCTTGGGGAGACCCAGTACTTC. Protein product: CASSPRQGLGETQYF. The full variable domain, rest sourced from reference TRBV18 and TRBJ2-5, is NAGVMQNPRHLVRRRGQEARLRCSPMKGHSHVYWYRQLPEEGLKFMVYLQKENIIDESGMPKERFSAEFPKEGPSILRIQQVVRGDSAAYFCASSPRQGLGETQYFGPGTRLLVL.

A single count supports this clone. The chain uses TRBV7-8 and TRBJ2-3; the D gene is possibly TRBD2 (6 bases). V was pared by 3 bases and J by 4 bases, with 11 bases between. The CDR3 extends over 14 amino acids. Germline V gene data show CDR1 as SGHVS and CDR2 as FQNEAQ. The CDR3 sequence is CASSFVRDSDTQYF. DNA for the CDR3: TGTGCCAGCAGCTTCGTACGGGACTCAGATACGCAGTATTTT.

The CDR3 protein is CASSSREYRSYNEQFF. CDR3 DNA: TGTGCCAGCAGCTCTAGGGAGTACCGCTCCTACAATGAGCAGTTCTTC. The chain carries TRBV5-8 and TRBJ2-1; a weak D match, TRBD2 (5 bases). The V and J ends lost 3 bases and 0 bases respectively, with 13 bases between them. The CDR3 length is 16 residues. Germline lookup yields CDR1 SGHTS and CDR2 YDEGEE.

This clone showed up just a few times. The chain is built from TRBV2 and TRBJ1-6; TRBD1 matches 10 bases. CDR1 is SNHLY and CDR2 is FYNNEI in the germline V gene. The CDR3 is made up of 16 amino acids. With 6 bases clipped from V and 9 bases from J, the junction kept 11 bases outside the gene matches. This chain's CDR3 is CASSQTGGHRSSPLHF. The CDR3, as DNA: TGTGCCAGCAGCCAGACAGGGGGCCATAGGAGTTCACCCCTCCACTTT.

This clone appeared a single time. The chain uses TRBV5-1 and TRBJ1-5, with TRBD1 identical over 7 bases. There are 15 residues in the CDR3. Germline trimming cut 3 bases from V and 7 bases from J; bases unmatched to any gene: 10. Per germline, CDR1 SGHRS and CDR2 YFSETQ. CDR3 nucleotides: TGCGCCAGCAGCTATACAGGGACAGAGGTGCAGCCCCAGCATTTT. Residues: CASSYTGTEVQPQHF.